This TCR beta chain was sequenced for a study of monozygotic twins with inflammatory bowel disease. The study, taken as a whole, reports: Compared with healthy co-twins, IBD patients showed reduced TCRbeta repertoire diversity by inverse Simpson.

Comment on this clonotype: Antigen specificity is unknown.

No sorting of T cells preceded isolation of total RNA from whole blood. TCRdb reprocessed the 5' RACE reads and reports one entry per CDR3 protein, with no DNA. Its clone listing holds approximately 400,000 distinct CDR3 sequences. The receptor was derived from a human donor with ulcerative colitis or Crohn's disease, or a healthy co-twin of an affected twin (not recorded which). The sequenced material came from blood.

CDR3: CASSLGDRLYEQYF. The chain combines TRBV12-3 or TRBV12-4 with TRBJ2-7; TCRdb outputs TRBD1, but without DNA this stays unchecked. The CDR3 covers 14 residues.